This TCR beta chain is drawn from a study of blood T cells in healthy people across ages. General study points: Across samples, TCR beta diversity tracked strongly with naive T cell percentage. More naive CD4+ cells and higher diversity marked long-lived donors relative to aged donors.

Primed by a sample-barcoded 5' primer and a J-beta primer mix, a second PCR proceeded for roughly 6 to 12 cycles. From each sample, at least 3 million paired-end reads containing CDR3 were obtained. TCRdb processed the 5' RACE reads anew with MiXCR; each CDR3 protein has one entry. The table includes fewer than 2,000,000 distinct CDR3 sequences, roughly 43% detected once. This clonotype was seen a handful of times. The antigen is undetermined. This CDR3 region has 15 residues. Germline loops: CDR1 MNHEY, CDR2 SVGAGI. V lost 8 bases to trimming and J lost 0 bases, with 11 bases between them. Researchers isolated at least 6 million PBMCs per sample.

The sequence derives from a human donor in good health. The V gene is TRBV6-5, the J gene TRBJ2-6, with D possibly matching TRBD2 (6 bases). The sample consisted of blood. The CDR3 bases are TGTGCCAGCCAAGGAGGGGTCTCTGGGGCCAACGTCCTGACTTTC. It is translated as CASQGGVSGANVLTF.